The 32 T cell receptor beta chains presented below share a single source sample, sequenced in a study of blood T cell repertoires in COVID-19. Sequencing was performed with immunoSEQ multiplex PCR; in TCRdb, only in-frame clones are kept and a portion is missing. The sample records about 310,000 clones, about nine tenths being singletons. Specimen: peripheral blood. The receptors here all came from a man aged 45 to 65 with active or convalescent COVID-19.

The gene calls are TRBV10-3 and TRBJ1-2, with D perhaps matching TRBD1 (6 bases). V lost 7 bases and J 2 bases, leaving 17 bases between the germline ends. Germline-derived CDR1 and CDR2 are ENHRY and SYGVKD. The CDR3 covers 15 residues. This CDR3 reads CAINIGWDTNYGYTF. CDR3 nucleotides: TGTGCCATCAATATCGGCTGGGACACCAACTATGGCTACACCTTC.

This chain uses TRBV6-5 with TRBJ2-2; 7 nucleotides agree with TRBD1. Germline V gene data show CDR1 as MNHEY and CDR2 as SVGAGI. This CDR3 has 15 amino acids. The J segment lost 3 bases and the V segment lost 6 bases, leaving 7 bases of the junction unmatched. CDR3 region: CASRRTGTDTGELFF. Here the CDR3 DNA reads TGTGCCAGCAGAAGAACCGGGACAGACACCGGGGAGCTGTTTTTT.

The V gene is TRBV28, the J gene TRBJ2-2; 8 positions agree with TRBD1. Per germline, CDR1 MDHEN and CDR2 SYDVKM. Germline trimming cut 4 bases from V and 4 bases from J; bases unmatched to any gene: 5. The CDR3 spans 15 residues. This CDR3 is CASSSGQDTTGELFF. The CDR3, as DNA: TGTGCCAGCAGTTCGGGACAGGATACCACCGGGGAGCTGTTTTTT.

The chain recombines TRBV9 with TRBJ1-1; 8 positions match TRBD1. Germline lookup yields CDR1 SGDLS and CDR2 YYNGEE. The CDR3 contains 14 residues. Trimming took 3 bases from V and 7 from J; bases not matched to a gene: 8. The CDR3 is CASSDDRGTSEAFF. The CDR3, as DNA: TGTGCCAGCAGCGATGACAGGGGAACCAGTGAAGCTTTCTTT.

The rearrangement joins TRBV2 to TRBJ2-3, with 7 positions matching TRBD2. This CDR3 spans 13 amino acids. Germline lookup yields CDR1 SNHLY and CDR2 FYNNEI. J gave up 11 bases and V 8 bases, and 13 bases lay outside the gene matches. The CDR3 nucleotides read TGTGCCAGCGGCGTCAGAGCTAGCGGTTGGCAGTATTTT. It yields the protein CASGVRASGWQYF.

Details on this clone: The sample carries other DNA sequences with the same CDR3. The chain joins TRBV24-1 to TRBJ1-1, with D unclear. CDR1 is KGHDR, CDR2 SFDVKD, per germline. CDR3 length: 13 residues. V gave up 7 bases and J gave up 0 bases, with 8 bases separating them. CDR3 amino acids: CATRGGMNTEAFF. The DNA of the CDR3 is TGTGCCACCAGGGGAGGGATGAACACTGAAGCTTTCTTT.

The V gene is TRBV6-2 or TRBV6-3, the J gene TRBJ1-5; no reliable D call. Germline CDR1 reads MNHEY; CDR2 reads SVGEGT. This CDR3 contains 14 residues. The germline V and J ends were trimmed by 6 bases and 6 bases, with 15 bases remaining between them. The CDR3 coding sequence is TGTGCCAGCAGCCGACAAGGTGGTGGTCAGCCCCAGCATTTT. It translates to CASSRQGGGQPQHF.

The chain combines TRBV24-1 with TRBJ2-5; 7 nucleotides agree with TRBD1. V dropped 3 bases and J dropped 2; count of bases not matched to a gene: 5. Germline CDR1 reads KGHDR; CDR2 reads SFDVKD. The CDR3 runs to 15 residues. The CDR3 sequence is CATSDTGTAQETQYF. The DNA of the CDR3 is TGTGCCACCAGTGATACCGGGACAGCTCAAGAGACCCAGTACTTC.

This clone has a single count. The chain carries TRBV5-1 and TRBJ2-2; possible D gene TRBD1, 6 bases. Germline CDR1 SGHRS, CDR2 YFSETQ. CDR3 length equals 15 residues. The V and J ends lost 0 bases and 3 bases respectively, with 9 bases between them. The CDR3 protein is CASSLDSGDTGELFF. In DNA form, the CDR3 reads TGCGCCAGCAGCTTGGATTCAGGGGACACCGGGGAGCTGTTTTTT. Full variable domain (rest looked up from reference TRBV5-1 and TRBJ2-2): KAGVTQTPRYLIKTRGQQVTLSCSPISGHRSVSWYQQTPGQGLQFLFEYFSETQRNKGNFPGRFSGRQFSNSRSEMNVSTLELGDSALYLCASSLDSGDTGELFFGEGSRLTVL.

The J gene is TRBJ1-1, the V gene TRBV5-1, with D possibly matching TRBD1 (5 bases). Deletions cut 5 bases from V and 5 bases from J, with 13 bases between. The CDR3 totals 13 residues. Germline CDR1 SGHRS, CDR2 YFSETQ. The chain's CDR3 is CASRGIGVTEAFF. CDR3 DNA sequence: TGCGCCAGCAGAGGGATAGGGGTGACTGAAGCTTTCTTT.

The genes are TRBV5-6 and TRBJ2-1, with 8 bases that match TRBD2. The CDR3 has 15 amino acids. Germline lookup yields CDR1 SGHDT and CDR2 YYEEEE. V was clipped by 0 bases and J by 8 bases; unmatched bases: 7. The CDR3: CASSLVREVRDEQFF. DNA of the CDR3: TGTGCCAGCAGCTTGGTGCGGGAGGTTAGGGATGAGCAGTTCTTC.

The chain combines TRBV4-1 with TRBJ1-4; TRBD1 matches 10 bases. The CDR3 consists of 15 residues. V lost 2 bases and J lost 6; bases outside the gene matches: 3. Germline V gives CDR1 MGHRA, CDR2 YSYEKL. The CDR3 DNA reads TGCGCCAGCAGCCAACCTGGGACAGGGGATGAAAAACTGTTTTTT. This translates into CASSQPGTGDEKLFF.

The CDR3 sequence: CAISDQGDYGYTF. As DNA, the CDR3 is TGTGCCATCAGTGACCAGGGTGACTATGGCTACACCTTC. V gene TRBV10-3 combines with J gene TRBJ1-2, with D maybe TRBD1 (5 bases). This CDR3 has 13 residues. V was trimmed by 3 bases and J by 3 bases, leaving 8 bases between them. The germline V gene encodes CDR1 ENHRY and CDR2 SYGVKD.

The rearrangement uses TRBV19 and TRBJ1-5; 7 bases map to TRBD1. Germline V gene data show CDR1 as LNHDA and CDR2 as SQIVND (reference sequence). The CDR3 runs 14 residues. With V trimmed by 4 bases and J by 3 bases, 3 bases remained unmatched. CDR3 amino acids: CASSNGQANQPQHF. The CDR3 DNA reads TGTGCCAGTAGTAATGGACAGGCCAATCAGCCCCAGCATTTT.

J is TRBJ1-1 and V is TRBV4-2, with D possibly TRBD1 on 5 matching bases. Germline values: CDR1 LGHNA, CDR2 YNFKEQ. Trimming took 0 bases from V and 4 from J, leaving 18 bases between them. The CDR3 sequence is 17 residues long. The CDR3 DNA follows: TGTGCCAGCAGCCAAGATCGGGGAGGGGAAGAGATCACTGAAGCTTTCTTT. Amino acid sequence: CASSQDRGGEEITEAFF.

This rearrangement joins TRBV14 to TRBJ2-4; D might be TRBD1 (6 bases). CDR3 length: 19 amino acids. From germline, CDR1 is SGHDN and CDR2 FVKESK. Trimming pared 6 bases from V and 1 base from J, leaving 25 bases between. CDR3 DNA: TGTGCCAGCAGGCACGCCGGGACACCTGTAATGGGGGCCAAAAACATTCAGTACTTC. This encodes CASRHAGTPVMGAKNIQYF.

The rearrangement links TRBV9 to TRBJ2-7; 8 bases align to TRBD1. CDR3 size: 16 residues. The germline V gene encodes CDR1 SGDLS and CDR2 YYNGEE. V shed 4 bases, J shed 0 bases, and the junction held 9 bases outside the gene matches. The CDR3 nucleotides read TGTGCCAGCAGCATTATGCCAGGGGGCGGCTCCTACGAGCAGTACTTC. Amino acids: CASSIMPGGGSYEQYF.

The chain combines TRBV5-8 with TRBJ2-2; a possible D gene is TRBD1 (6 bases). Germline V lookup: CDR1 SGHTS, CDR2 YDEGEE. V was cut by 6 bases and J by 4 bases, with 13 bases left in between. The length of the CDR3 is 14 residues. The CDR3 spells CASIRTAVTGELFF. The CDR3 DNA is TGTGCCAGCATTAGGACAGCCGTCACCGGGGAGCTGTTTTTT.

V and J are TRBV6-6 and TRBJ1-5; TRBD1 aligns across 9 bases. The germline V gene encodes CDR1 MNHNY and CDR2 SVGAGI (reference sequence). The CDR3 sequence is 14 residues long. V lost 4 bases, J lost 4 bases, and 2 bases stayed unmatched. The CDR3 loop is CASSWGTGNQPQHF. The CDR3 region has the DNA TGTGCCAGCAGTTGGGGGACAGGGAATCAGCCCCAGCATTTT.

The rearrangement links TRBV3-1 (or the pseudogene TRBV3-2) to TRBJ1-5, with TRBD1 identical over 7 bases. The CDR3 extends over 14 amino acids. V gave up 4 bases and J gave up 7 bases; unmatched junction bases: 7. From germline, CDR1 is LGHDT and CDR2 YNNKEL (reference sequence). In DNA, the CDR3 is TGTGCCAGCAGCCCGGGACAGATGGGGCAGCCCCAGCATTTT. It yields the protein CASSPGQMGQPQHF.

The gene calls are TRBV7-2 and TRBJ1-4; TRBD1 agrees at 8 bases. The CDR3 is 13 amino acids. Germline V gene lookup returns CDR1 SGHTA and CDR2 FQGNSA. V dropped 6 bases and J dropped 11; count of bases not matched to a gene: 8. CDR3 DNA sequence: TGTGCCAGCAGGTCCCAGGGGGCGATGAAACTGTTTTTT. Its protein is CASRSQGAMKLFF.

The chain recombines TRBV7-2 with TRBJ2-1; D remains unclear. Trimming removed 1 base from V and 0 bases from J, with 10 bases in between. This CDR3 spans 16 amino acids. In germline, CDR1 is SGHTA, CDR2 FQGNSA. DNA of the CDR3: TGTGCCAGCAGCTTAGTCGGTATGAGCTCCTACAATGAGCAGTTCTTC. Its translation: CASSLVGMSSYNEQFF.

The chain couples TRBV5-6 to TRBJ2-2, with a tentative D call TRBD1 (5 bases). CDR3 length: 15 amino acids. With 0 bases removed from V and 1 base from J, the gap between germline ends came to 7 bases. Germline V gives CDR1 SGHDT, CDR2 YYEEEE. CDR3 sequence: CASSLGQMNTGELFF. The CDR3 coding sequence is TGTGCCAGCAGCTTGGGACAGATGAACACCGGGGAGCTGTTTTTT.

The rearrangement uses TRBV5-1 and TRBJ2-1, with 8 positions matching TRBD2. Looked up from germline, CDR1 is SGHRS and CDR2 is YFSETQ. The junction had 7 bases not matched to a gene; V was cut back by 0 bases and J by 11 bases. The CDR3 has 14 amino acids. Here the CDR3 DNA reads TGCGCCAGCAGCTTGGAACTAGCGGTATATAAGCAGTTCTTC. Amino acid sequence: CASSLELAVYKQFF.

The chain carries TRBV30 and TRBJ1-4; D might be TRBD1 (5 bases). This CDR3 region has 13 residues. The V end lost 2 bases, the J end lost 5 bases, and 9 bases lay between the germline ends. The V gene's germline CDR1 is GTSNPN and CDR2 SVGIG (reference sequence). Here the CDR3 reads CAWSTGGNEKLFF. The CDR3 DNA follows: TGTGCCTGGAGTACTGGGGGGAATGAAAAACTGTTTTTT.

The rearrangement uses TRBV6-5 and TRBJ2-2; 9 bases are a match to TRBD1. This CDR3 region has 15 residues. V shed 4 bases, J shed 7 bases, and the junction held 7 bases outside the gene matches. Germline lookup yields CDR1 MNHEY and CDR2 SVGAGI. The CDR3 DNA is TGTGCCAGCAGTTTTAAACAGGGGGCAGGCGGGGAGCTGTTTTTT. Translating it yields CASSFKQGAGGELFF.

This sequence joins TRBV10-3 and TRBJ1-5, with TRBD1 as a possible D gene (6 bases). The CDR3 is 14 residues long. V gave up 8 bases and J gave up 5 bases, with 16 bases separating them. Looked up from germline, CDR1 is ENHRY and CDR2 is SYGVKD. The CDR3 sequence is CAIWKGQRDQPQHF. DNA for the CDR3: TGTGCCATCTGGAAAGGACAGCGCGATCAGCCCCAGCATTTT.

The rearrangement links TRBV7-9 to TRBJ1-6, with no clear D. CDR1 is SEHNR and CDR2 is FQNEAQ in the germline V gene (reference sequence). The germline V and J ends were trimmed by 5 bases and 10 bases, with 15 bases remaining between them. The length of the CDR3 is 14 residues. The CDR3 coding sequence is TGTGCCAGCAGCCCCCCCGGGGATCGGTCACCCCTCCACTTT. Translated, it gives CASSPPGDRSPLHF.

This sequence joins TRBV11-2 and TRBJ1-5, with TRBD1 matching over 8 bases. Germline trimming cut 5 bases from V and 6 bases from J; bases unmatched to any gene: 6. Per the germline V gene, CDR1 is SGHAT and CDR2 is FQNNGV. The CDR3 extends over 14 amino acids. CDR3 coding DNA: TGTGCCAGCAGCGGAGGACAGGGCGGTCAGCCCCAGCATTTT. This translates into CASSGGQGGQPQHF.

V and J are TRBV5-1 and TRBJ2-1, with 9 bases identical to TRBD1. This CDR3 comprises 14 residues. V lost 4 bases, J lost 3 bases, and 2 bases stayed unmatched. CDR1 and CDR2 (germline): SGHRS, YFSETQ. CDR3 region: CASSRTGDYNEQFF. In nucleotides, the CDR3 is TGCGCCAGCAGCAGGACAGGGGACTACAATGAGCAGTTCTTC.

This sequence joins TRBV30 and TRBJ1-3; no definite D call. Trimming cost V 1 base and J 2 bases, with 9 bases left between them. CDR3 length equals 14 residues. Germline V gene lookup returns CDR1 GTSNPN and CDR2 SVGIG (reference sequence). CDR3 residues: CAWSAPDTGNTIYF. The CDR3 nucleotides read TGTGCCTGGAGTGCCCCCGACACTGGAAACACCATATATTTT.

V gene TRBV15 combines with J gene TRBJ1-1, with a tentative D call TRBD1 (5 bases). Trimming shortened V by 0 bases and J by 6 bases, and 11 bases separated the two germline ends. This CDR3 has 14 amino acids. Per germline, CDR1 LNHNV and CDR2 YYDKDF (reference sequence). CDR3 in DNA: TGTGCCACCAGCAGAGATCCGACAGTCGCTGAAGCTTTCTTT. This gives the protein CATSRDPTVAEAFF.